The 25 T cell receptor beta chains given below trace back to one sample, sequenced in a study of CXCR3-negative and CXCR3-positive naive CD8 T cells. These receptors' antigens are unknown. General observations from the study: CXCR3-positive naive cells had TRB CDR3s that were more hydrophobic than CXCR3-negative naive cells had.

UMI-labeled 5' RACE TRB cDNA libraries were prepared from the cells. Reprocessing the 5' RACE reads, TCRdb reports a single entry for every CDR3 protein and omits DNA. Its listing shows about 110,000 distinct CDR3 sequences. Sequenced input: naive CXCR3+ CD8+ T cells from blood. This sample's subset: CD45RO-CCR7+CD27+CD95- naive CD8+ T cells expressing CXCR3 (TNR3+). These receptors originate from a human donor in good health. Some clones in this sample may be carry-over from other donors' samples.

V usage is TRBV6-6 and J usage is TRBJ1-6. The length of the CDR3 is 16 residues. Germline V gives CDR1 MNHNY, CDR2 SVGAGI (reference sequence). CDR3 sequence reads: CASSPALGQLGSPLHF.

This sequence joins TRBV19 and TRBJ1-1; TCRdb's D call, TRBD1, is unchecked because there is no DNA. CDR1 is LNHDA, CDR2 SQIVND, per germline (reference sequence). The CDR3 is 14 amino acids. The CDR3 is CASSAGQPNTEAFF.

The chain combines TRBV7-8 with TRBJ1-6. CDR3 length: 13 residues. CDR1 SGHVS and CDR2 FQNEAQ come from the germline V gene. The CDR3 sequence is CASSLSGDSPLHF.

This chain connects TRBV6-2 or TRBV6-3 to TRBJ1-1. There are 12 residues in the CDR3. The germline V gene encodes CDR1 MNHEY and CDR2 SVGEGT. The CDR3 here is CASTTLGTEAFF.

The V gene is TRBV4-3, the J gene TRBJ1-1. Germline-derived CDR1 and CDR2 are LGHNA and YSLEER. The CDR3 loop spans 15 amino acids. CDR3 sequence: CASSQDRASNTEAFF.

This sequence joins TRBV12-3 or TRBV12-4 and TRBJ2-5; with no DNA, the TCRdb D assignment of TRBD2 cannot be verified. There are 14 residues in the CDR3. CDR3 residues: CASALTADEETQYF.

The chain employs TRBV7-7 and TRBJ2-2; TCRdb selects TRBD2, and the lack of DNA leaves this call unchecked. Germline-derived CDR1 and CDR2 are SSHAT and FNYEAQ (reference sequence). The CDR3 extends over 21 amino acids. CDR3 sequence: CASSLGLLSGGPKMNTGELFF.

J is TRBJ2-7 and V is TRBV27; without DNA, the TCRdb call of TRBD1 cannot be checked. This CDR3 is built from 11 residues. Looked up from germline, CDR1 is MNHEY and CDR2 is SMNVEV (reference sequence). The CDR3 is CASSWGTQQYF.

The chain links TRBV12-3 or TRBV12-4 to TRBJ2-3. The CDR3 contains 14 residues. CDR3 residues: CASSLVGETDTQYF.

The genes are TRBV7-9 and TRBJ2-1; TCRdb's assignment of TRBD1 cannot be checked, as there is no DNA. This CDR3 is 16 amino acids long. Germline V gene data show CDR1 as SEHNR and CDR2 as FQNEAQ (reference sequence). The CDR3 loop reads CASSTRDRPTLNEQFF.

The genes are TRBV3-1 and TRBJ2-1. In germline, CDR1 is LGHDT, CDR2 YNNKEL (reference sequence). The length of the CDR3 is 13 residues. CDR3 amino acids: CASSPTSGDEQFF.

This rearrangement joins TRBV4-3 to TRBJ2-5; TCRdb reports TRBD2, a call that lacks DNA to check it against. The CDR3 consists of 17 residues. Germline V gene data show CDR1 as LGHNA and CDR2 as YSLEER. The CDR3 spells CASSQDSVAVNQETQYF.

This chain uses TRBV10-2 with TRBJ2-7. The germline gives CDR1 WSHSY, CDR2 SAAADI. The CDR3 loop spans 12 amino acids. This CDR3 is CASSEFVYEQYF.

The V and J genes are TRBV29-1 and TRBJ1-2. CDR3 length: 15 residues. CDR1 and CDR2 from the germline V gene are SQVTM and ANQGSEA. CDR3 in amino acids: CSVEGAAEGLGGYTF.

The chain combines TRBV28 with TRBJ2-3; TCRdb reports TRBD1, a call that lacks DNA to check it against. This CDR3 is built from 16 residues. Germline CDR1 MDHEN, CDR2 SYDVKM. The CDR3 spells CASTHLTGGYTDTQYF.

The chain employs TRBV5-6 and TRBJ2-1. CDR3 length equals 13 residues. Per the germline V gene, CDR1 is SGHDT and CDR2 is YYEEEE. CDR3 loop: CATGGGSYNEQFF.

The rearrangement joins TRBV19 to TRBJ2-1; as DNA is missing, the TRBD1 call by TCRdb cannot be tested. The CDR3 runs to 16 residues. The V gene's germline CDR1 is LNHDA and CDR2 SQIVND (reference sequence). The chain's CDR3 is CASSPDRDNYYNEQFF.

V and J are TRBV12-3 or TRBV12-4 and TRBJ2-7; checking the TCRdb D call of TRBD1 is not possible without DNA. The CDR3 contains 14 residues. CDR3 loop: CASSFGQGSYEQYF.

This chain uses TRBV7-2 with TRBJ2-3; no DNA is available, so the TRBD1 call from TCRdb remains unchecked. From germline, CDR1 is SGHTA and CDR2 FQGNSA. There are 15 residues in the CDR3. The CDR3 sequence: CASSLVAGVTDTQYF.

The genes are TRBV20-1 and TRBJ1-1; the TCRdb call, TRBD1, lacks DNA for checking. Germline CDR1 is DFQATT and CDR2 is SNEGSKA (reference sequence). The CDR3 is 14 amino acids. The CDR3 sequence is CSARDFGALALAFF.

The chain is built from TRBV29-1 and TRBJ2-1; with no DNA, the TCRdb D assignment of TRBD2 cannot be verified. The V gene's germline CDR1 is SQVTM and CDR2 ANQGSEA. The CDR3 loop spans 11 amino acids. The CDR3 is CSVEGAAEQFF.

This chain uses TRBV4-3 with TRBJ2-3; the D call from TCRdb, TRBD2, cannot be confirmed without DNA. From germline, CDR1 is LGHNA and CDR2 YSLEER. The CDR3 is 16 residues long. The CDR3 loop is CASSQRLAGDTDTQYF.

The chain couples TRBV7-6 to TRBJ1-1; there is no DNA to check the TCRdb D call of TRBD1. CDR3 length: 15 amino acids. Germline V gene data show CDR1 as SGHVS and CDR2 as FNYEAQ. CDR3: CASSLGGGLNTEAFF.

V usage is TRBV29-1 and J usage is TRBJ2-2; the TCRdb call, TRBD2, lacks DNA for checking. Germline CDR1 is SQVTM and CDR2 is ANQGSEA. The CDR3 consists of 16 residues. The CDR3 sequence: CSVYATSGRGAGELFF.

The J gene is TRBJ1-6, the V gene TRBV28; TCRdb's assignment of TRBD1 cannot be checked, as there is no DNA. CDR3 length: 16 amino acids. Germline V gene sequence: CDR1 MDHEN, CDR2 SYDVKM. CDR3 residues: CASRGDRGTGKKTLHF.